The clone carrying this T cell receptor (beta chain) has a count of ten or more. Its specificity is not known. Prepared TCR beta cDNA libraries contained unique molecular identifiers. MiXCR was run by TCRdb on the PCR reads, yielding one entry per CDR3 protein. The top ten clones hold more than 4% of a sample with approximately 260,000 distinct CDR3 sequences, 36% of them seen once. The entry originates in a study of post-analysis software for immune sequencing data. About the study: Secondary progressive, relapsing-remitting and progressive-relapsing multiple sclerosis were among the included disease courses. General study findings and limits: In patients, five or six TRBV segments were more frequent than in controls, with TRBV5-6, TRBV5-1 and TRBV20-1 among them. Samples from a shared batch, those prepared together, strongly co-clustered by F measure.

This CDR3 is 16 amino acids long. Germline-derived CDR1 and CDR2 are SGHTA and FQGTGA. J lost 5 bases, V lost 4 bases, and 8 bases had no gene match. Sequencing used blood. This chain links TRBV7-3 with TRBJ2-7; 13 bases map to TRBD2. This sequence originates from a girl under 18 with multiple sclerosis. The CDR3 DNA sequence: TGTGCCAGCAGCTCCCAACTAGCGGGAGGGCCCCACGAGCAGTACTTC. It codes for CASSSQLAGGPHEQYF.